This T cell receptor beta chain originates from a study of response to subunit inactivated influenza vaccine. TCRdb reprocessed the RT-PCR reads via MiXCR and lists one record per CDR3 protein. Of around 200,000 distinct CDR3 sequences in the sample, over 13% were seen once. Germline CDR1 reads SEHNR; CDR2 reads FQNEAQ (reference sequence). V lost 5 bases to trimming and J lost 4 bases, with 7 bases between them. The CDR3 contains 12 residues. The specimen was CD8+ T cells sorted from PBMCs, collected 5 days after vaccination. The gene calls are TRBV7-9 and TRBJ2-3; D gene ambiguous. The sequence came from a man between 45 and 60 years old who received an inactivated influenza vaccine. As DNA, the CDR3 is TGTGCCAGCAGCCAGACCCCAGATACGCAGTATTTT. It translates to CASSQTPDTQYF.